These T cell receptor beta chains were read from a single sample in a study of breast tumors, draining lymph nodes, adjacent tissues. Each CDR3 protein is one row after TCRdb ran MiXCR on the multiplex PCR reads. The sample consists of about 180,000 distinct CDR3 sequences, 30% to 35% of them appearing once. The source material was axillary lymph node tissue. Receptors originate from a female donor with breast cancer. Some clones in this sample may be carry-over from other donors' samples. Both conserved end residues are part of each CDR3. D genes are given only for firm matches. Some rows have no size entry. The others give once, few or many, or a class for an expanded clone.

CDR3 protein: CASSAIAGPNTGELFF
CDR3 DNA: TGTGCCAGCAGTGCAATAGCGGGCCCGAACACCGGGGAGCTGTTTTTC
D gene: TRBD2
clone size: once
J gene: TRBJ2-2
V gene: TRBV25-1

CDR3 protein: CASGHGTNTGELFF
CDR3 DNA: TGTGCCAGCGGTCACGGGACGAACACCGGGGAGCTGTTTTTT
D gene: -
clone size: -
J gene: TRBJ2-2
V gene: TRBV6-6

CDR3 protein: CSVARATGELFF
CDR3 DNA: TGCAGCGTTGCCCGGGCCACCGGGGAGCTGTTTTTT
D gene: -
clone size: many
J gene: TRBJ2-2
V gene: TRBV29-1

CDR3 protein: CASSVGDGQDAMVSPLHF
CDR3 DNA: TGTGCCAGCAGCGTAGGTGACGGACAGGACGCGATGGTTTCACCCCTCCACTTT
D gene: TRBD1
clone size: -
J gene: TRBJ1-6
V gene: TRBV11-2

CDR3 protein: CASSQEPQGLKLYEQYF
CDR3 DNA: TGTGCCAGCAGCCAAGAGCCACAGGGACTAAAATTATACGAGCAGTACTTC
D gene: -
clone size: many
J gene: TRBJ2-7
V gene: TRBV4-2

CDR3 protein: CASSLRSIAAGYTF
CDR3 DNA: TGTGCCAGCAGCTTAAGGTCCATCGCAGCCGGCTACACCTTC
D gene: -
clone size: many
J gene: TRBJ1-2
V gene: TRBV13

CDR3 protein: CSGQGPNTEAFF
CDR3 DNA: TGCAGTGGACAGGGGCCCAACACTGAAGCTTTCTTT
D gene: TRBD1
clone size: few
J gene: TRBJ1-1
V gene: TRBV20-1

CDR3 protein: CASSALAGDEQYF
CDR3 DNA: TGTGCCAGCAGCGCACTAGCGGGGGACGAGCAGTACTTC
D gene: TRBD2
clone size: many
J gene: TRBJ2-7
V gene: TRBV9

CDR3 protein: CASSLGLQETQYF
CDR3 DNA: TGTGCCAGCAGCTTAGGACTGCAAGAGACCCAGTACTTC
D gene: -
clone size: many
J gene: TRBJ2-5
V gene: TRBV5-6

CDR3 protein: CASRGTGYGYTF
CDR3 DNA: TGTGCCAGCAGGGGGACAGGCTATGGCTACACCTTC
D gene: TRBD1
clone size: many
J gene: TRBJ1-2
V gene: TRBV25-1

CDR3 protein: CASSQAGQSVNTEAFF
CDR3 DNA: TGCGCCAGCAGCCAAGCCGGACAGTCCGTGAACACTGAAGCTTTCTTT
D gene: -
clone size: -
J gene: TRBJ1-1
V gene: TRBV3-1

CDR3 protein: CSARVPTGITEAFF
CDR3 DNA: TGCAGTGCTAGAGTGCCTACAGGGATCACTGAAGCTTTCTTT
D gene: -
clone size: -
J gene: TRBJ1-1
V gene: TRBV20-1

CDR3 protein: CASSRTSGGGNEQFF
CDR3 DNA: TGTGCCAGCAGCCGGACTAGCGGGGGTGGAAATGAGCAGTTCTTC
D gene: TRBD2
clone size: many
J gene: TRBJ2-1
V gene: TRBV7-2

CDR3 protein: CSVGVRGPDWSYTF
CDR3 DNA: TGCAGCGTGGGAGTACGGGGACCCGACTGGAGCTACACCTTC
D gene: -
clone size: many
J gene: TRBJ1-2
V gene: TRBV29-1

CDR3 protein: CASSHSAVYEQYF
CDR3 DNA: TGTGCCAGCAGTCACTCCGCAGTCTACGAGCAGTACTTC
D gene: -
clone size: few
J gene: TRBJ2-7
V gene: TRBV6-2/TRBV6-3

CDR3 protein: CASSLLSGKGSYNEQFF
CDR3 DNA: TGTGCCAGCAGCTTGTTGTCGGGAAAGGGGTCCTACAATGAGCAGTTCTTC
D gene: -
clone size: few
J gene: TRBJ2-1
V gene: TRBV5-6

CDR3 protein: CATRDRASEGAFF
CDR3 DNA: TGTGCTACCAGGGACAGAGCTAGTGAGGGAGCTTTCTTT
D gene: TRBD1
clone size: -
J gene: TRBJ1-1
V gene: TRBV19

CDR3 protein: CASSIWRATNQPQHF
CDR3 DNA: TGTGCCAGTAGTATTTGGCGGGCGACCAATCAGCCCCAGCATTTT
D gene: -
clone size: many
J gene: TRBJ1-5
V gene: TRBV19

CDR3 protein: CASRKPGGGETQYF
CDR3 DNA: TGTGCCAGCAGGAAACCGGGGGGAGGGGAGACCCAGTACTTC
D gene: TRBD2
clone size: many
J gene: TRBJ2-5
V gene: TRBV6-5

CDR3 protein: CASTSGASYNEQFF
CDR3 DNA: TGTGCCAGTACGAGCGGGGCCTCCTACAATGAGCAGTTCTTC
D gene: TRBD2
clone size: many
J gene: TRBJ2-1
V gene: TRBV19

CDR3 protein: CASSFWTVLLAGVLETQYF
CDR3 DNA: TGTGCCAGCAGCTTTTGGACAGTTCTTCTAGCGGGAGTGTTGGAGACCCAGTACTTC
D gene: TRBD2
clone size: many
J gene: TRBJ2-5
V gene: TRBV7-8

CDR3 protein: CASSTPGLSGEKLFF
CDR3 DNA: TGTGCCAGCAGTACCCCGGGGCTAAGCGGAGAAAAACTGTTTTTT
D gene: -
clone size: many
J gene: TRBJ1-4
V gene: TRBV12-3/TRBV12-4

CDR3 protein: CSASLSEGYGYTF
CDR3 DNA: TGCAGTGCTAGTTTGTCGGAGGGGTATGGCTACACCTTC
D gene: -
clone size: many
J gene: TRBJ1-2
V gene: TRBV20-1

CDR3 protein: CASTNRAEGGSLLHF
CDR3 DNA: TGTGCCAGCACCAACCGCGCGGAAGGGGGTTCACTCCTCCACTTC
D gene: -
clone size: -
J gene: TRBJ1-6
V gene: TRBV9

CDR3 protein: CSAWTANYGYTF
CDR3 DNA: TGCAGTGCTTGGACAGCAAACTATGGCTACACCTTC
D gene: -
clone size: many
J gene: TRBJ1-2
V gene: TRBV20-1

CDR3 protein: CASSLRTKNTGELFF
CDR3 DNA: TGTGCCAGTAGCCTGAGGACAAAAAACACCGGGGAGCTGTTTTTT
D gene: -
clone size: many
J gene: TRBJ2-2
V gene: TRBV19

CDR3 protein: CSASSAQSSYNEQFF
CDR3 DNA: TGCAGCGCCAGCAGTGCACAGTCGTCGTACAATGAGCAGTTCTTC
D gene: -
clone size: -
J gene: TRBJ2-1
V gene: TRBV29-1

CDR3 protein: CASSPRVAGGPGELFF
CDR3 DNA: TGTGCTAGCAGCCCCCGGGTAGCGGGGGGGCCCGGGGAGCTGTTTTTT
D gene: TRBD2
clone size: many
J gene: TRBJ2-2
V gene: TRBV7-7

CDR3 protein: CASASGDTLWGEQYF
CDR3 DNA: TGTGCCAGCGCCTCGGGGGACACCCTTTGGGGGGAGCAGTACTTC
D gene: -
clone size: -
J gene: TRBJ2-7
V gene: TRBV27

CDR3 protein: CASRPRLANSIAKNIQYF
CDR3 DNA: TGTGCCAGTAGGCCCCGGCTAGCGAATTCCATAGCCAAAAACATTCAGTACTTC
D gene: -
clone size: -
J gene: TRBJ2-4
V gene: TRBV19

CDR3 protein: CASSAGLGGRDQETQYF
CDR3 DNA: TGTGCCAGCAGTGCGGGGCTCGGGGGCCGTGACCAAGAGACCCAGTACTTC
D gene: -
clone size: -
J gene: TRBJ2-5
V gene: TRBV2

CDR3 protein: CASSQVGPGGEQYF
CDR3 DNA: TGTGCCAGCAGCCAAGTTGGCCCCGGAGGCGAGCAGTACTTC
D gene: -
clone size: many
J gene: TRBJ2-7
V gene: TRBV4-2

CDR3 protein: CASSEIGLAGNEQFF
CDR3 DNA: TGTGCCAGCAGTGAAATCGGACTAGCCGGGAATGAGCAGTTCTTC
D gene: TRBD2
clone size: few
J gene: TRBJ2-1
V gene: TRBV6-1

CDR3 protein: CATSDPLRGNQPQHF
CDR3 DNA: TGTGCCACCAGTGACCCATTACGGGGCAATCAGCCCCAGCATTTT
D gene: -
clone size: many
J gene: TRBJ1-5
V gene: TRBV24-1

CDR3 protein: CASSLEAGLGNQPQHF
CDR3 DNA: TGTGCCAGCAGCTTAGAGGCGGGATTAGGCAATCAGCCCCAGCATTTT
D gene: -
clone size: many
J gene: TRBJ1-5
V gene: TRBV7-8

CDR3 protein: CASRIAGIRIGELFF
CDR3 DNA: TGTGCCAGCCGAATAGCGGGAATCAGGATCGGGGAGCTGTTTTTT
D gene: TRBD2
clone size: many
J gene: TRBJ2-2
V gene: TRBV7-9

CDR3 protein: CASSEDAGVSTLHF
CDR3 DNA: TGTGCCAGCAGTGAAGACGCTGGGGTTTCGACCCTCCACTTT
D gene: -
clone size: many
J gene: TRBJ1-6
V gene: TRBV6-1

CDR3 protein: CASSDWFSGANTGELFF
CDR3 DNA: TGTGCCAGCAGTGATTGGTTTTCAGGGGCGAACACCGGGGAGCTGTTTTTT
D gene: -
clone size: few
J gene: TRBJ2-2
V gene: TRBV6-1

CDR3 protein: CASSLGPWIGGGEETQYF
CDR3 DNA: TGTGCCAGCAGCTTGGGACCCTGGATTGGCGGGGGGGAAGAGACCCAGTACTTC
D gene: TRBD2
clone size: -
J gene: TRBJ2-5
V gene: TRBV5-5

CDR3 protein: CASSFGGIDGYTF
CDR3 DNA: TGTGCCAGCAGTTTCGGGGGGATCGATGGCTACACCTTC
D gene: -
clone size: few
J gene: TRBJ1-2
V gene: TRBV28

CDR3 protein: CASGQQDRANYGYTF
CDR3 DNA: TGTGCCAGCGGGCAGCAGGACAGGGCTAACTATGGCTACACCTTC
D gene: TRBD1
clone size: -
J gene: TRBJ1-2
V gene: TRBV7-8

CDR3 protein: CARDRLTTNYGYTF
CDR3 DNA: TGTGCTAGAGATAGGCTGACTACTAACTATGGCTACACCTTC
D gene: -
clone size: once
J gene: TRBJ1-2
V gene: TRBV25-1

CDR3 protein: CASKSGTQFYQPQHF
CDR3 DNA: TGTGCCAGCAAATCCGGGACACAGTTTTATCAGCCCCAGCATTTT
D gene: -
clone size: few
J gene: TRBJ1-5
V gene: TRBV6-1